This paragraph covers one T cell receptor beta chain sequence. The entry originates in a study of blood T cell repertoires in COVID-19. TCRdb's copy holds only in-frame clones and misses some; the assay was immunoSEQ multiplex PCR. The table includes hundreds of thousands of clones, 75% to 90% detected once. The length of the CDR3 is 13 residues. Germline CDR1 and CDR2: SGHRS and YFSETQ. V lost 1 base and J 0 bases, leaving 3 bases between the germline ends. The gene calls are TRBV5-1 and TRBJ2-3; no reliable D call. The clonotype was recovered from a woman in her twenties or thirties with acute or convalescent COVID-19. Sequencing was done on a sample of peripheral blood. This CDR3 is CASSLYSTDTQYF. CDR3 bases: TGCGCCAGCAGCTTGTATAGCACAGATACGCAGTATTTT.